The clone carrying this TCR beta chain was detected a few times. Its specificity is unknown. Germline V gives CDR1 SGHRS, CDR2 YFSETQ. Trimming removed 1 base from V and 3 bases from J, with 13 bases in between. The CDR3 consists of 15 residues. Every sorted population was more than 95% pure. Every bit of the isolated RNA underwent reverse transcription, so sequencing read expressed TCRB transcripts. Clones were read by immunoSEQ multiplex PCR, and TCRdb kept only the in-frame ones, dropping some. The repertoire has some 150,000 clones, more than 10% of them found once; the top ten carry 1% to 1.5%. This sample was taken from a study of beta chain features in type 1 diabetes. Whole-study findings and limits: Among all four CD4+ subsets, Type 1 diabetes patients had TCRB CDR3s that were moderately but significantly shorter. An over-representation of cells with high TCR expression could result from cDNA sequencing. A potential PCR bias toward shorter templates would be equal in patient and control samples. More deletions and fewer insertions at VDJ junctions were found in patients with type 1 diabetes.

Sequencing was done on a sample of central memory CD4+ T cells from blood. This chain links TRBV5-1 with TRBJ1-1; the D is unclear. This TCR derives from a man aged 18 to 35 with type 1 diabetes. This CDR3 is CASSLIGRWDTEAFF. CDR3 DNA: TGCGCCAGCAGCTTGATTGGGAGATGGGACACTGAAGCTTTCTTT.